This TCR beta chain was recovered during a study of cytomegalovirus exposure and HLA in healthy donors. Germline trimming cut 0 bases from V and 0 bases from J; bases unmatched to any gene: 7. Germline assignment: CDR1 GTSNPN and CDR2 SVGIG (reference sequence). The CDR3 is 18 residues long. This clone showed up just once. The antigen is undetermined. PCR involved 60 Vbeta and 13 Jbeta primers. Sequenced by immunoSEQ multiplex PCR; TCRdb stores in-frame clones only, minus some. The sample shows 100,000 to 150,000 clones, more than 70% of them seen only once. General study points: Follow-up analysis later connected one missense variant in DCLRE1C with trimming of TCR beta V- and J-genes.

The sample taken for sequencing was PBMCs. This receptor was identified in a woman aged 45 to 65 in good health and CMV-seropositive. The chain combines TRBV30 with TRBJ2-6, with 8 nucleotides matching TRBD1. The CDR3 sequence is CAWSVGTGLFSGANVLTF. DNA of the CDR3: TGTGCCTGGAGTGTAGGGACAGGCCTATTCTCTGGGGCCAACGTCCTGACTTTC.